This T cell receptor (beta chain) is drawn from a study of blood T cell repertoires in COVID-19. The protocol was immunoSEQ multiplex PCR, while the TCRdb copy is restricted to in-frame clones and leaves out a portion. There are about 110,000 clones in the sample; less than 85% occur only once, and around 4% lies in the top ten. Germline CDR1 is MNHNY and CDR2 is SVGAGI (reference sequence). The V end was cut by 5 bases, the J end by 6 bases, with 16 bases between. The CDR3 contains 14 residues. The sequence was collected from a human donor in a cohort sampled during active or convalescent COVID-19. The V and J genes are TRBV6-6 and TRBJ1-1; D possibly corresponds to TRBD1 (6 bases). Sequencing input: peripheral blood. CDR3 residues: CASSQRTVRAEAFF. CDR3 coding DNA: TGTGCCAGCAGTCAACGGACAGTACGCGCTGAAGCTTTCTTT.